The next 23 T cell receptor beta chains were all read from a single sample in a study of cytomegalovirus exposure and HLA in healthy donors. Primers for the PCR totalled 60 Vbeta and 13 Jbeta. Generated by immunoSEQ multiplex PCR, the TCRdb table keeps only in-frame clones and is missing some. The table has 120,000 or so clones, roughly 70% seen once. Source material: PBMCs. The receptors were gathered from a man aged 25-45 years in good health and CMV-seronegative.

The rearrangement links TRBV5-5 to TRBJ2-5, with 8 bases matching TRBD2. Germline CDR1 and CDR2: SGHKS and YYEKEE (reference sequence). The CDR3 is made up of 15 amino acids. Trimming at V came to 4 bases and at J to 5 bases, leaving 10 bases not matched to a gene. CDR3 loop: CASSRQPGGTETQYF. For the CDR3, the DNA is TGTGCCAGCAGCCGACAACCGGGGGGGACCGAGACCCAGTACTTC. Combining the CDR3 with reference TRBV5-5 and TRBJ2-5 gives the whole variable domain DAGVTQSPTHLIKTRGQQVTLRCSPISGHKSVSWYQQVLGQGPQFIFQYYEKEERGRGNFPDRFSARQFPNYSSELNVNALLLGDSALYLCASSRQPGGTETQYFGPGTRLLVL.

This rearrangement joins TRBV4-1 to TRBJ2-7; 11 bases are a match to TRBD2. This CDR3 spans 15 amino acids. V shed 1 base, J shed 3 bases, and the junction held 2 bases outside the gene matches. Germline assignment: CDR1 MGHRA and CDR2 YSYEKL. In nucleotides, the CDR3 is TGCGCCAGCAGCCAAGTAGCGGGGGGGCACTACGAGCAGTACTTC. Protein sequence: CASSQVAGGHYEQYF.

The CDR3 region has the DNA TGTGCCAGCTCACCTCTGGGAATTAGGGGCACTGAAGCTTTCTTT. Its protein is CASSPLGIRGTEAFF. The chain carries TRBV18 and TRBJ1-1, with a weak D call TRBD1 (5 bases). This CDR3 contains 15 residues. CDR1 and CDR2 from the germline V gene are KGHSH and LQKENI. The V end was cut by 3 bases, the J end by 4 bases, with 15 bases between.

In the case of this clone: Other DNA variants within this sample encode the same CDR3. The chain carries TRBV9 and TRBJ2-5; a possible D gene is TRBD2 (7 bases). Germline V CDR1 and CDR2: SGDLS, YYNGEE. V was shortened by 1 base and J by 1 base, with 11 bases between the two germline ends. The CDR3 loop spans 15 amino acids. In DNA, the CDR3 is TGTGCCAGCAGCGTATTGGCGGGGGCCCAAGAGACCCAGTACTTC. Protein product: CASSVLAGAQETQYF.

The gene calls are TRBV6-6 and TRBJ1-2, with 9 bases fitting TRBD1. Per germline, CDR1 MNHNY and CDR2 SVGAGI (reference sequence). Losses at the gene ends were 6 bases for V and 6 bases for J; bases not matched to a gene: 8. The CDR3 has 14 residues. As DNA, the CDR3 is TGTGCCAGCAGCCCCCAGGGGGACAGGGATGGCTACACCTTC. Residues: CASSPQGDRDGYTF.

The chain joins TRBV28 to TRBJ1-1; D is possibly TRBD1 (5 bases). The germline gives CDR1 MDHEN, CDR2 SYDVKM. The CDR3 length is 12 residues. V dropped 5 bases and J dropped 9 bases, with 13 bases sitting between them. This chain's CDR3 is CASSLDRRKAFF. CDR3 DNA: TGTGCCAGCAGTCTAGACAGAAGGAAAGCTTTCTTT.

The CDR3 is CASSYEGGSNTGELFF. CDR3 coding DNA: TGTGCCAGCAGTTACGAGGGTGGTTCGAACACCGGGGAGCTGTTTTTT. The rearrangement joins TRBV6-6 to TRBJ2-2, with TRBD2 as a possible D gene (5 bases). The V end was cut by 2 bases, the J end by 0 bases, with 10 bases between. This CDR3 is 16 amino acids long. From germline, CDR1 is MNHNY and CDR2 SVGAGI (reference sequence).

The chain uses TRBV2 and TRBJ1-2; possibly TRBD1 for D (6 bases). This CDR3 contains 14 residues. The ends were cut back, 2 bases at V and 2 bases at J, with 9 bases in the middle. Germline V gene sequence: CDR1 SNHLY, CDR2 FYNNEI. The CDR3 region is CASSEQGSNYGYTF. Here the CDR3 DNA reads TGTGCCAGCAGTGAACAGGGGTCCAACTATGGCTACACCTTC.

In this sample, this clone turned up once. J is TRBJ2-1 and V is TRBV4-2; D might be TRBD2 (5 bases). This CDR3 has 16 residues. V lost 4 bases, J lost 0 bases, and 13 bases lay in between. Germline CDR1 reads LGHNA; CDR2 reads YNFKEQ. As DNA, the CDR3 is TGTGCCAGCAGCCCCGGACCCCGGGGCTCCTACAATGAGCAGTTCTTC. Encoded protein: CASSPGPRGSYNEQFF.

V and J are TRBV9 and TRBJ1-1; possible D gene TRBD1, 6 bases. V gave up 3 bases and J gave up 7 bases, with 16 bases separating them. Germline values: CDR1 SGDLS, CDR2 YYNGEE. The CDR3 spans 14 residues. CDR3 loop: CASSAQTGLGEAFF. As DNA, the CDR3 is TGTGCCAGCAGCGCCCAAACAGGGTTGGGTGAAGCTTTCTTT.

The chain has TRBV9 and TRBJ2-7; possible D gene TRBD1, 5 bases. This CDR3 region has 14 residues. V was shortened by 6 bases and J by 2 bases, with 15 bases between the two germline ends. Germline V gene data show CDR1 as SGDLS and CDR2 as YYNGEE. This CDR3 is CASTYGADPYEQYF. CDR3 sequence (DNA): TGTGCCAGCACCTATGGGGCGGACCCCTACGAGCAGTACTTC.

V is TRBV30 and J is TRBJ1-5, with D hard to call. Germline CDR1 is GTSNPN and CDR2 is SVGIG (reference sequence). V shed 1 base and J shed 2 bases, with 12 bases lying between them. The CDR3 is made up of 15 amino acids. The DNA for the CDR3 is TGTGCCTGGAGTGGGCCATCAGTCGGCAATCAGCCCCAGCATTTT. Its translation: CAWSGPSVGNQPQHF.

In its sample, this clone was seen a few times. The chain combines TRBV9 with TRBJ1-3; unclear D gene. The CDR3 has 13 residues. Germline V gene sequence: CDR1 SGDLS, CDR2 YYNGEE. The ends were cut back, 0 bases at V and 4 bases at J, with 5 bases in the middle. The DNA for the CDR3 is TGTGCCAGCAGCGTAGCCTCGGGAAACACCATATATTTT. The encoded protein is CASSVASGNTIYF.

For the CDR3, the DNA is TGTGCCAGCAGTTTATACACAGGGCCGGACGGGGAGCTGTTTTTT. This translates into CASSLYTGPDGELFF. The rearrangement joins TRBV27 to TRBJ2-2; possibly TRBD1 for D (6 bases). CDR1 and CDR2 from the germline V gene are MNHEY and SMNVEV (reference sequence). Trimming took 1 base from V and 7 from J, leaving 13 bases between them. The CDR3 has 15 residues.

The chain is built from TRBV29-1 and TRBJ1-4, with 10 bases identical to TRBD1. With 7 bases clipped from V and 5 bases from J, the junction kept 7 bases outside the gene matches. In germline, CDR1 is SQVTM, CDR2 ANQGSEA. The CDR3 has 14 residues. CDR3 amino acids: CSAGSGQGNEKLFF. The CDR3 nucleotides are TGCAGCGCTGGGTCGGGACAGGGGAATGAAAAACTGTTTTTT.

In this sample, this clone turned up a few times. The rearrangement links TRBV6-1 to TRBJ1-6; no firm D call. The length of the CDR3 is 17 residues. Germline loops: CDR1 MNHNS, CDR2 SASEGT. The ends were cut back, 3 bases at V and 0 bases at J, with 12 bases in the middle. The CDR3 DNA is TGTGCCAGCAGTGAGTACAGTAGTCTCTCCTATAATTCACCCCTCCACTTT. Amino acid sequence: CASSEYSSLSYNSPLHF.

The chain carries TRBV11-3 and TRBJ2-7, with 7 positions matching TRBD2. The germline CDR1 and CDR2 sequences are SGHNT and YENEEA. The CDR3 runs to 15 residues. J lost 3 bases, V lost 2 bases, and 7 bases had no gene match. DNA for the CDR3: TGTGCCAGCAGCTTACATCCTAGCGGAGACTACGAGCAGTACTTC. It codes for CASSLHPSGDYEQYF.

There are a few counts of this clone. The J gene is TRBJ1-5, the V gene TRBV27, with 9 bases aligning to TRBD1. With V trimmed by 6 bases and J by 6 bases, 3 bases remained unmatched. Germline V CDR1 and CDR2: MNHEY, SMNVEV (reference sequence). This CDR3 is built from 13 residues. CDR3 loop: CASRETGGQPQHF. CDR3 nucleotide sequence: TGTGCCAGCAGGGAGACAGGGGGTCAGCCCCAGCATTTT.

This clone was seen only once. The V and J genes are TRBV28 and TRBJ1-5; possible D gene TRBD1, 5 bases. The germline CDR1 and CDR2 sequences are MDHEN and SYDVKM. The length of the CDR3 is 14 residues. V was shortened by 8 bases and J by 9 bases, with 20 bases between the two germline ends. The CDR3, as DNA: TGTGCCAGCCACAGACAGTTTCGAAGTCGGCCCCAGCATTTT. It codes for CASHRQFRSRPQHF.

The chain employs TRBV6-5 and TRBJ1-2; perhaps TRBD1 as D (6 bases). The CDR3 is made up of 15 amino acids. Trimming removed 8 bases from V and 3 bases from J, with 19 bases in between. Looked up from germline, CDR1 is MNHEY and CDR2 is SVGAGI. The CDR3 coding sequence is TGTGCCAGCGCCAGGGACCAGGGGATCGACTATGGCTACACCTTC. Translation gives CASARDQGIDYGYTF.

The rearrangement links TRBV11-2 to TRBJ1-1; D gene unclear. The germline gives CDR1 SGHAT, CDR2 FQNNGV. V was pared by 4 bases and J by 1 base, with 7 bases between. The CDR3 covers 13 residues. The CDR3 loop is CASSSIRNTEAFF. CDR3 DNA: TGTGCCAGCAGCTCAATTAGGAACACTGAAGCTTTCTTT.

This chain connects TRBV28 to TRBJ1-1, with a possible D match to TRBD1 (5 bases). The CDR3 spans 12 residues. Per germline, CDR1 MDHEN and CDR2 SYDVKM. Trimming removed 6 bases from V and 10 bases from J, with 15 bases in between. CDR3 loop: CASSRDSTRAFF. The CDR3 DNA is TGTGCCAGCAGCCGCGACAGTACCAGAGCTTTCTTT.

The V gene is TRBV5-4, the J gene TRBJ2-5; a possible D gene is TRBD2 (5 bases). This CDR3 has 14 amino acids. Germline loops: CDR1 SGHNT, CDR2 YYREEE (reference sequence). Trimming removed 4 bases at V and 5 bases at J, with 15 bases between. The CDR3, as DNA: TGTGCCAGCAGCCTGATCGGGTCGGGGGAGACCCAGTACTTC. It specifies CASSLIGSGETQYF. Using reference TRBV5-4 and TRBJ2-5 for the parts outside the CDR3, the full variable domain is ETGVTQSPTHLIKTRGQQVTLRCSSQSGHNTVSWYQQALGQGPQFIFQYYREEENGRGNFPPRFSGLQFPNYSSELNVNALELDDSALYLCASSLIGSGETQYFGPGTRLLVL.